The clone carrying this T cell receptor beta chain was detected ten times or more. Its antigen is as yet unknown. The data stem from a study of T cells after yellow fever vaccination. Whole-study context: Fractions with few cells were prepared using SMART-Seq v4 Ultra Low Input. Whole-study results and caveats: Contaminating bulk clonotypes could be abundant in FACS-sorted repertoires. The study re-detected most primary-vaccination clones after the booster (around 96% CD4, roughly 90% CD8).

V was shortened by 5 bases and J by 0 bases, with 5 bases between the two germline ends. Germline V gene sequence: CDR1 SSHAT, CDR2 FNYEAQ (reference sequence). CDR3 length: 14 amino acids. A universal primer site and UMIs were added as TCR cDNA was made by 5'RACE template switching. TCRdb recomputed calls from the 5' RACE reads with MiXCR, one row per CDR3 protein. Here the sample spans roughly 330,000 distinct CDR3 sequences, 3% to 4.5% being singletons. The receptor was isolated from a man between 18 and 35 years old who received the YFV17D yellow fever vaccine. The specimen comprised PBMCs, sampled 5 days after the yellow fever booster vaccination. The gene calls are TRBV7-7 and TRBJ2-6; no clear D. The CDR3: CASSPSSGANVLTF. CDR3 in DNA: TGTGCCAGCAGCCCGAGCTCTGGGGCCAACGTCCTGACTTTC. Supplemented by reference TRBV7-7 and TRBJ2-6, the full variable domain reads GAGVSQSPRYKVTKRGQDVTLRCDPISSHATLYWYQQALGQGPEFLTYFNYEAQPDKSGLPSDRFSAERPEGSISTLTIQRTEQRDSAMYRCASSPSSGANVLTFGAGSRLTVL.